This T cell receptor (beta chain) was identified in a study of CD8 T cells in ankylosing spondylitis. Study-level results: Matched ankylosing spondylitis synovial fluid reportedly contained a significantly enriched population of disease-linked clones. Blood from ankylosing spondylitis patients appeared to carry a characteristic roughly 8-variant TCR beta motif.

At least ten counts were recorded for this clonotype. Its target is unknown. J gave up 2 bases and V 1 base, and 7 bases lay outside the gene matches. The CDR3 covers 17 residues. Germline CDR1 MNHEY, CDR2 SMNVEV (reference sequence). Using quantitative 5'-RACE with molecular barcodes, the authors made TCR beta libraries. TCRdb fed the 5' RACE reads into MiXCR, producing one record per CDR3 protein. The sample records 180,000 or so distinct CDR3 sequences, around 10% being singletons. The TCR originated in a male donor with ankylosing spondylitis or in good health (not recorded which). Sequencing was done on a sample of blood, either unsorted or a sorted T cell fraction (not recorded which). The rearrangement uses TRBV27 and TRBJ2-3, with 9 bases fitting TRBD2. CDR3 amino acids: CASSLLGLAGPTDTQYF. CDR3 bases: TGTGCCAGCAGTTTATTGGGACTAGCAGGGCCCACAGATACGCAGTATTTT.